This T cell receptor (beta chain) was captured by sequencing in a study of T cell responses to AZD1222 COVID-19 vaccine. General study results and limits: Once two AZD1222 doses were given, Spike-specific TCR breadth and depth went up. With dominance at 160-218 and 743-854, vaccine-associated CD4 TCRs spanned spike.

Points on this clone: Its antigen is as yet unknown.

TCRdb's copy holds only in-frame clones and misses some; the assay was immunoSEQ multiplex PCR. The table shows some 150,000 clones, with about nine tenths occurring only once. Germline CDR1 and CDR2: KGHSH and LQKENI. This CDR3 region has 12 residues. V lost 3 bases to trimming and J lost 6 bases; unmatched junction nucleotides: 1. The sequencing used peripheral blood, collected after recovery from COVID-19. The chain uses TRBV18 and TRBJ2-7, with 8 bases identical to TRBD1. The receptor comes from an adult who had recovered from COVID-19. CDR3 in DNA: TGTGCCAGCTCACCGACAGGGGCCGAGCAGTACTTC. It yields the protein CASSPTGAEQYF. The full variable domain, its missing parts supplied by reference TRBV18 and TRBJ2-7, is NAGVMQNPRHLVRRRGQEARLRCSPMKGHSHVYWYRQLPEEGLKFMVYLQKENIIDESGMPKERFSAEFPKEGPSILRIQQVVRGDSAAYFCASSPTGAEQYFGPGTRLTVT.